These T cell receptor beta chains were read from a single sample in a study of PD-1 blockade in classical Hodgkin lymphoma. Repertoires were generated with immunoSEQ multiplex PCR, while TCRdb's copy carries only in-frame clones and drops some. The sample includes more than 12,000 clones, roughly nine tenths of them seen just once. Sequencing was performed on CD8+ T cells from blood. These receptors all stem from a human donor with classical Hodgkin lymphoma. Both conserved end residues are part of each CDR3. D genes are given only for firm matches. Some rows have no size entry. The others give once, few or many, or a class for an expanded clone.

cdr3_nt	cdr3_aa	d_call	v_call	j_call	clone_size	cdr3_length
TGTGCCAGCAGCGGCTCTGGACTGTCACAAGAGACCCAGTACTTC	CASSGSGLSQETQYF	.	TRBV7-8	TRBJ2-5	.	15
TGTGCCAGCAGCAGGAGAGAGAAGGGCGGGGAGCTGTTTTTT	CASSRREKGGELFF	.	TRBV11-3	TRBJ2-2	.	14
TGTGCCAGCAGCTTAGGCGGCCAGCAGCCCCAGCATTTT	CASSLGGQQPQHF	.	TRBV7-9	TRBJ1-5	few	13
TGTGCCAGCAGTTTTTGGGGCCGCGTTGGGCCGGATACGCAGTATTTT	CASSFWGRVGPDTQYF	.	TRBV28	TRBJ2-3	.	16
TGTGCCAGCAGTGAAGGGGGGACTAGCGGGTTCTACAATGAGCAGTTCTTC	CASSEGGTSGFYNEQFF	TRBD2	TRBV6-1	TRBJ2-1	.	17
TGTGCCAGCAGCGGGCTGGGCTCTAACTATGGCTACACCTTC	CASSGLGSNYGYTF	.	TRBV7-9	TRBJ1-2	.	14
TGTGCCAGCAGCGTAGACGGGAGTAGTGAGCAGTTCTTC	CASSVDGSSEQFF	.	TRBV9	TRBJ2-1	.	13
TGTGCCAGCAGTTTAGGGGCCCACACTGAAGCTTTCTTT	CASSLGAHTEAFF	.	TRBV27	TRBJ1-1	.	13
TGCGCCAGCAGCCATGTCCCCCGGACAGGGGGTGATGAGCAGTTCTTC	CASSHVPRTGGDEQFF	TRBD1	TRBV4-1	TRBJ2-1	.	16
TGTGCCAGCAGCCTGTCGACAGGGCGGTTCACCGGGGAGCTGTTTTTT	CASSLSTGRFTGELFF	TRBD1	TRBV6-6	TRBJ2-2	.	16
TGTGCCAGCAGCCCAACCCGGACTAGCACAGATACGCAGTATTTT	CASSPTRTSTDTQYF	.	TRBV9	TRBJ2-3	.	15
TGTGCCAGCAGCTTGGGACCTGGCAGCAATCAGCCCCAGCATTTT	CASSLGPGSNQPQHF	.	TRBV5-8	TRBJ1-5	.	15
TGTGCCAGCAGTTTATTCCCGGGACAGGGATCTAACTATGGCTACACCTTC	CASSLFPGQGSNYGYTF	TRBD1	TRBV27	TRBJ1-2	.	17
TGTGCCAGCAGCTTGGGGAAACGTGAGCAGTTCTTC	CASSLGKREQFF	.	TRBV5-4	TRBJ2-1	.	12
TGTGCCAGCAGTTACGGGTGGAAAAACATTCAGTACTTC	CASSYGWKNIQYF	.	TRBV6-6	TRBJ2-4	.	13
TGTGCCAGCAGCCCCAAGAGGACGGGCACCGGGGAGCTGTTTTTT	CASSPKRTGTGELFF	.	TRBV11-3	TRBJ2-2	.	15
TGTGCCAGCAGCCATGGGACAGCGTTAACAGCTAACTATGGCTACACCTTC	CASSHGTALTANYGYTF	TRBD1	TRBV14	TRBJ1-2	.	17
TGTGCCAGCAGCCTCTCGTACGGGACATCCTACAATGAGCAGTTCTTC	CASSLSYGTSYNEQFF	.	TRBV14	TRBJ2-1	.	16
TGCAGCCAACGGGTCGGACAGGTGGCCTCCTACGAGCAGTACTTC	CSQRVGQVASYEQYF	TRBD1	TRBV29-1	TRBJ2-7	.	15
TGTGCCAGCAGCCTAAGGCTAGCGGGAGACTACGAGCAGTACTTC	CASSLRLAGDYEQYF	TRBD2	TRBV13	TRBJ2-7	.	15
TGCGCCAGCAGCTTGGAAGGGACAGGGGCCCCTATCAATGAGCAGTTCTTC	CASSLEGTGAPINEQFF	TRBD1	TRBV5-1	TRBJ2-1	.	17
TGCGCCAGCAGCCTGCGCGGAGCACCCAATGAGCAGTTCTTC	CASSLRGAPNEQFF	.	TRBV4-1	TRBJ2-1	.	14
TGTGCCAGCAGTTCGATCAGAGGGAACACTGAAGCTTTCTTT	CASSSIRGNTEAFF	.	TRBV28	TRBJ1-1	.	14
TGTGCCACCAGCAGTACTCGACAGGGAGACACTGAAGCTTTCTTT	CATSSTRQGDTEAFF	TRBD1	TRBV15	TRBJ1-1	.	15
TGTGCCAGCAGTGAATACCCGAGCTCTGGAAACACCATATATTTT	CASSEYPSSGNTIYF	.	TRBV25-1	TRBJ1-3	.	15
TGTGCCAGCAGTTTTCCGGTTCTCTATGGCTACACCTTC	CASSFPVLYGYTF	.	TRBV28	TRBJ1-2	few	13
TGTGCCATCGTTTCGGAACAGCTAGATGAAGCTTTCTTT	CAIVSEQLDEAFF	.	TRBV10-3	TRBJ1-1	few	13
TGTGCCAGCAGCCAAGATATGGACTACCCCCAAGAGACCCAGTACTTC	CASSQDMDYPQETQYF	.	TRBV4-2	TRBJ2-5	.	16
TGCGCCAGCAGCTTGGAGAGACTCCTCACAGATACGCAGTATTTT	CASSLERLLTDTQYF	.	TRBV5-1	TRBJ2-3	.	15
TGTGCCAGCAGCTCAGTCTGGATGCGGGCAGTAAACAATGAGCAGTTCTTC	CASSSVWMRAVNNEQFF	.	TRBV28	TRBJ2-1	.	17
TGTGCCAGCAGTTTATCTTCGGGGTACACCGGGGAGCTGTTTTTT	CASSLSSGYTGELFF	.	TRBV27	TRBJ2-2	.	15
TGTGCCTGGGACAGGATCCAGGATTCCTACAATGAGCAGTTCTTC	CAWDRIQDSYNEQFF	.	TRBV30	TRBJ2-1	.	15